This T cell receptor beta chain was found in a study of CD8+ T cells in alopecia areata (dated by TCRdb to 2016 to 2018). Describing the broader study: The treated patients took part in an open-label pilot trial in which moderate-to-severe alopecia areata was treated with oral tofacitinib at 5 to 10 mg twice daily. For the treated patients, the SALT score, which quantifies what percentage of scalp surface area is affected, served as the measure of disease severity. Scalp clonality was compared among normal scalp (n=4), patchy alopecia areata scalp (n=8), and alopecia totalis/universalis scalp (n=8). Amplification of TCRbeta CDR3 regions was done by immunoSEQ multiplex PCR using 35 Vbeta forward primers and 13 Jbeta reverse primers. Tofacitinib-treated patients had biopsies at baseline and at 4 and 24 weeks of treatment, with a later scalp biopsy in several patients. Tofacitinib was administered for 6 to 18 months, and 6 months of follow-up off drug were then conducted to assess delayed response and recurrence. On the human side, TCRbeta sequencing was run on scalp tissue and on sorted CD4+ and CD8+ peripheral blood T cells from healthy controls and from alopecia areata patients with either patchy or totalis/universalis disease. The study used high-throughput TCRbeta sequencing to examine T cell clonal expansion in alopecia areata, in both the C3H/HeJ mouse model and human patients. The RNA source kit depended on sample type: the PAXgene miRNA kit for fixed scalp, the miRNeasy kit for PBMCs, and the RNeasy kit for mouse skin. Study-wide conclusions, independent of this receptor: Compared with normal scalp, lesional scalp had higher clonality and more expanded CD8+ clones, particularly in alopecia totalis/universalis, a pattern that suggests antigenic drive. TCR sequences shared between patients were less clear than in mice, possibly partly because of HLA diversity in the patient population. The treated cohort was small, with a single nonresponder, so links between baseline CD8+ expansion and response need larger studies. Scalp clonality and the number of expanded CD8+ clones among the top 100 scalp clones were significantly decreased by tofacitinib. During tofacitinib treatment, many expanded lesional clones remained in scalp and blood, and this persistence may partly explain relapse after treatment is stopped. Scalp TCR repertoire analysis is complicated because resident alphabeta T cells in normal human skin are also sequenced, whereas mouse skin is dominated by gammadelta T cells.

To prepare the library, the immunoSEQ multiplex PCR assay was applied. RNA was extracted from all samples and reverse transcribed into cDNA, which served as template for TCR sequencing. SuperScript III was used for first-strand cDNA synthesis, primed with a 2:1 mix of oligo-dT and random hexamers. Amplification bias was assessed with a synthetic immune receptor repertoire, and residual bias was removed computationally. The authors' pipeline ran thus. Raw reads were preprocessed to remove errors, and CDR3 was defined according to IMGT conventions as the region from the conserved cysteine to phenylalanine. Clonality was calculated as 1 minus Shannon entropy normalized by log2 of the number of productive unique TCRs. CD4 or CD8 identity of scalp clones was inferred by cross-referencing scalp TCRbeta sequences with sorted blood CD4 and CD8 repertoires. The table comes from immuneACCESS by way of TCRdb, which keeps in-frame sequences with V and J called. Part of the clones is missing from these tables; in studies checked, under half for an unresolved V gene and the rest for unknown reasons. That table supplies the V and J calls and clone size; D and trimming were determined from the DNA. The sample data list over 60,000 clones, and roughly 50% of these were observed just once. Roughly 21% of the sample lies in the top ten.

On this clone: Its specific antigen is unknown. Base qualities are not recorded, but no much larger clone differs from it by a single base.

The treatment or condition label for this specimen denotes: oral pan-JAK inhibitor, 5-10 mg twice daily. Peripheral blood and lesional scalp punch biopsies were obtained from patients with alopecia areata. PBMCs were separated by density centrifugation and stained for CD3, CD4 and CD8, after which CD4+ and CD8+ T cells were sorted on a FACSAria. Looking up the germline V gene (reference sequence) yields CDR1 GTSNPN and CDR2 SVGIG. Measured from the cysteine to the phenylalanine, the CDR3 is 14 residues long. The sequence is cut down to CDR3 DNA, 42 bases in frame from base 1. V is clipped by 2 bases and J by 3 bases, and the sequence between their germline boundaries is 14 bases long.

This specimen was CD8+ T cells sorted from blood, taken around week 37, from a patient treated with tofacitinib. The source is a human donor with alopecia areata. The rearranged segments are TRBV30 and TRBJ2-7; TRBD1 is possibly the D segment (5 matching bases). The CDR3 here reads CAWSRQGVYYEQYF. In nucleotides, the sequence is TGTGCCTGGAGTCGGCAAGGGGTGTACTACGAGCAGTACTTC.